This T cell receptor beta chain comes out of a study of T cell changes during pregnancy in multiple sclerosis. The CDR3 extends over 13 amino acids. Trimming took 4 bases from V and 6 from J; bases not matched to a gene: 7. Germline lookup yields CDR1 GTSNPN and CDR2 SVGIG (reference sequence). Profiled with immunoSEQ multiplex PCR; TCRdb holds only in-frame clones, not every one. The repertoire has over 80,000 clones, approximately 90% of them found once; the top ten carry under 0.8%. The chain joins TRBV30 to TRBJ2-7; TRBD2 aligns across 9 bases. The sample here was peripheral blood, taken in the second trimester of pregnancy. The receptor's source is a female donor in good health, enrolled as a control in a pregnancy study. As DNA, the CDR3 is TGTGCCTGGACTGGCGGGAGGGCCTCCGAGCAGTACTTC. This gives the protein CAWTGGRASEQYF.